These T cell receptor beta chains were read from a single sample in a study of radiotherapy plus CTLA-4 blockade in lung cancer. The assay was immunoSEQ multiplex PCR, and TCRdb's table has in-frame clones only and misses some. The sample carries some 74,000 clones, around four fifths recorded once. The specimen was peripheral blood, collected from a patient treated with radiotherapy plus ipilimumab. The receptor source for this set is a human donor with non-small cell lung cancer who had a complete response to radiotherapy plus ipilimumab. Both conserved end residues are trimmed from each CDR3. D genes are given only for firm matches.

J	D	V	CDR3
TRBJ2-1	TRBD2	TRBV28	ASSSPGLAGGHNEQF
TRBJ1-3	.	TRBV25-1	ASSATGSSGNTIY
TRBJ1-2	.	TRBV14	ASSQGYYEPLANYGYT
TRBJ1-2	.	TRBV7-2	ASSYLTGGYT
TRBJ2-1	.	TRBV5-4	ASSPGASYEQF
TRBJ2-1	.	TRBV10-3	AISEESGAYNEQF
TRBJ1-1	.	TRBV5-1	ASSLVPSVGTEAF
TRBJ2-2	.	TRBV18	ASSPPGWDRRTGELF
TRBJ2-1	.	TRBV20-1	SVPADYEQF
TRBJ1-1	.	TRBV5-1	ASSSQWGTEAF
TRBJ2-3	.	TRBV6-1	ASSESLWGDTQY
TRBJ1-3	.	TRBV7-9	ASSYVNSGNTIY
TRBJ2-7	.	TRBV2	ASKGTYEQY
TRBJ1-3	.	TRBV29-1	SVELGISGNTIY
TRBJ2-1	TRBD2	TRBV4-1	ASSQDLASGPSSYNEQF
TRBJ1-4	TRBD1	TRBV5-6	ASSPGQAPNEKLF
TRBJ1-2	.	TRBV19	ASSIDKGPVYGYT
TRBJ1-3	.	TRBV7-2	ASSSRGRQSIY
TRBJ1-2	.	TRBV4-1	ASSQSGGARSYGYT
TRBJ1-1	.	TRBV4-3	ASSPLVLNTEAF
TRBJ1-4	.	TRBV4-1	ASSQGRVQSNEKLF
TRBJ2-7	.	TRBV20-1	SARDRGQY
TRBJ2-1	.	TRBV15	ATSTGSYNEQF
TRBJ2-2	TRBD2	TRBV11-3	ASSPPLGLADGELF
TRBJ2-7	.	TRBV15	ATSRDAQGYEQY
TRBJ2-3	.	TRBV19	ASSTVPDTQY
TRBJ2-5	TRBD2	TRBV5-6	ASSLSGGRRQETQY
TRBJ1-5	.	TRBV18	ASSPNTNEINQPQH
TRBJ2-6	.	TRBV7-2	ASSFKQPGANVLT
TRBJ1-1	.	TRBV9	ASSASGESEAF
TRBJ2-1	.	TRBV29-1	SVELWDDGSYNEQF
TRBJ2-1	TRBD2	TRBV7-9	ASSDSGSNEQF
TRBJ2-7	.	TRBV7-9	ASSRWGDEQY
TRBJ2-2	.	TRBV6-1	ASSGGQRELF
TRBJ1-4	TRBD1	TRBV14	ASSHGQGFTNEKLF
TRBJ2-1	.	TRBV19	ASRKGLPIGNEQF
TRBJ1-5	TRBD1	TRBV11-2	ASSLDRGQGQPQH
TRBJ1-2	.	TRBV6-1	ATKWGDYGYT
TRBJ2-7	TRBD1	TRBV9	ASSRDRDKYEQY